The rows below give T cell receptor beta chains drawn from one sample of a study of long-term antiretroviral therapy in people with HIV. Measured with immunoSEQ multiplex PCR; TCRdb has only the in-frame clones, and not every one. The sample carries about 28,000 clones, more than 80% recorded once. Source: unsorted PBMCs, taken 0.3 years after starting antiretroviral therapy. These receptor sequences come from a man aged 35-49 years with HIV. Each CDR3 is given with its conserved first and last residue. Each record gives: D gene, V gene, J gene, CDR3 length, clone size, CDR3 protein, CDR3 DNA. The D gene is left open where the match is weak. Clone size is given for some rows only: seen once, a few or many times, or a class if the clone is expanded.

D gene: TRBD1; V gene: TRBV28; J gene: TRBJ1-3; CDR3 length: 17; clone size: .; CDR3 protein: CASSLSSPGTGRNTIYF; CDR3 DNA: TGTGCCAGCAGTCTTAGCTCACCCGGGACAGGGAGGAACACCATATATTTT
D gene: .; V gene: TRBV15; J gene: TRBJ1-2; CDR3 length: 16; clone size: .; CDR3 protein: CATSRDESSSDYGYTF; CDR3 DNA: TGTGCCACCAGCAGAGATGAGAGCTCAAGCGACTATGGCTACACCTTC
D gene: .; V gene: TRBV28; J gene: TRBJ2-1; CDR3 length: 15; clone size: .; CDR3 protein: CASRTGGTGSNEQFF; CDR3 DNA: TGTGCCAGCAGGACGGGGGGGACAGGGTCCAATGAGCAGTTCTTC
D gene: TRBD2; V gene: TRBV6-6; J gene: TRBJ2-7; CDR3 length: 14; clone size: .; CDR3 protein: CASSYGIAGYEQYF; CDR3 DNA: TGTGCCAGCAGTTACGGGATAGCGGGATACGAGCAGTACTTC
D gene: TRBD1; V gene: TRBV28; J gene: TRBJ2-7; CDR3 length: 15; clone size: .; CDR3 protein: CASTQAGTGSYEQYF; CDR3 DNA: TGTGCCAGCACCCAAGCCGGGACAGGATCCTACGAGCAGTACTTC
D gene: .; V gene: TRBV18; J gene: TRBJ2-7; CDR3 length: 12; clone size: .; CDR3 protein: CASSPSLYEQYF; CDR3 DNA: TGTGCCAGCTCACCAAGTCTGTACGAGCAGTACTTC
D gene: TRBD1; V gene: TRBV5-5; J gene: TRBJ1-2; CDR3 length: 16; clone size: once; CDR3 protein: CASSRSPGQGRVGYTF; CDR3 DNA: TGTGCCAGCAGCCGATCGCCGGGACAGGGAAGAGTCGGCTACACCTTC
D gene: TRBD1; V gene: TRBV18; J gene: TRBJ1-1; CDR3 length: 15; clone size: .; CDR3 protein: CASSPSGQGNTEAFF; CDR3 DNA: TGTGCCAGCTCACCCTCCGGACAGGGCAACACTGAAGCTTTCTTT
D gene: .; V gene: TRBV15; J gene: TRBJ1-1; CDR3 length: 15; clone size: .; CDR3 protein: CATSTKLTVNTEAFF; CDR3 DNA: TGTGCCACCAGCACCAAGTTGACAGTCAACACTGAAGCTTTCTTT
D gene: TRBD1; V gene: TRBV25-1; J gene: TRBJ1-1; CDR3 length: 14; clone size: .; CDR3 protein: CASSLQGGTGEAFF; CDR3 DNA: TGTGCCAGCAGTCTTCAGGGGGGAACGGGTGAAGCTTTCTTT
D gene: .; V gene: TRBV6-5; J gene: TRBJ2-7; CDR3 length: 13; clone size: few; CDR3 protein: CASSYTGDYEQYF; CDR3 DNA: TGTGCCAGCAGTTACACGGGGGACTACGAGCAGTACTTC
D gene: TRBD1; V gene: TRBV6-5; J gene: TRBJ2-7; CDR3 length: 14; clone size: .; CDR3 protein: CASSSRDRGYEQYF; CDR3 DNA: TGTGCCAGCAGTTCCCGGGACAGGGGCTACGAGCAGTACTTC
D gene: .; V gene: TRBV5-1; J gene: TRBJ2-5; CDR3 length: 15; clone size: .; CDR3 protein: CASSPGADFSATQYF; CDR3 DNA: TGCGCCAGCAGCCCGGGAGCCGACTTTTCCGCTACCCAGTACTTC
D gene: .; V gene: TRBV11-1; J gene: TRBJ2-7; CDR3 length: 15; clone size: .; CDR3 protein: CASSPLGSPPYEQYF; CDR3 DNA: TGTGCCAGCAGCCCTCTTGGGTCGCCGCCCTACGAGCAGTACTTC
D gene: TRBD2; V gene: TRBV28; J gene: TRBJ2-7; CDR3 length: 15; clone size: .; CDR3 protein: CASSQTSGGDYEQYF; CDR3 DNA: TGTGCCAGCAGTCAGACTAGCGGGGGGGACTACGAGCAGTACTTC
D gene: TRBD1; V gene: TRBV29-1; J gene: TRBJ1-2; CDR3 length: 12; clone size: .; CDR3 protein: CSAQGANYGYTF; CDR3 DNA: TGCAGCGCTCAGGGGGCTAACTATGGCTACACCTTC
D gene: TRBD2; V gene: TRBV9; J gene: TRBJ2-3; CDR3 length: 16; clone size: .; CDR3 protein: CASSTSWGGRTDTQYF; CDR3 DNA: TGTGCCAGCAGTACCTCATGGGGGGGTAGAACAGATACGCAGTATTTT
D gene: TRBD1; V gene: TRBV5-1; J gene: TRBJ2-7; CDR3 length: 15; clone size: .; CDR3 protein: CASSLAIGTGVEQYF; CDR3 DNA: TGCGCCAGCAGCTTGGCCATCGGGACAGGGGTTGAGCAGTACTTC
D gene: .; V gene: TRBV4-1; J gene: TRBJ2-3; CDR3 length: 15; clone size: .; CDR3 protein: CASSQDQASTDTQYF; CDR3 DNA: TGCGCCAGCAGCCAAGATCAAGCTAGCACAGATACGCAGTATTTT
D gene: .; V gene: TRBV2; J gene: TRBJ2-4; CDR3 length: 12; clone size: .; CDR3 protein: CASSEAGVIQYF; CDR3 DNA: TGTGCCAGCAGTGAAGCCGGTGTCATTCAGTACTTC
D gene: .; V gene: TRBV29-1; J gene: TRBJ1-4; CDR3 length: 13; clone size: .; CDR3 protein: CSVESTVNEKLFF; CDR3 DNA: TGCAGCGTTGAAAGTACGGTAAATGAAAAACTGTTTTTT
D gene: .; V gene: TRBV6-1; J gene: TRBJ2-5; CDR3 length: 12; clone size: .; CDR3 protein: CASSGAQETQYF; CDR3 DNA: TGTGCCAGCAGTGGGGCCCAAGAGACCCAGTACTTC
D gene: .; V gene: TRBV28; J gene: TRBJ1-1; CDR3 length: 14; clone size: .; CDR3 protein: CASPPPGTVTEAFF; CDR3 DNA: TGTGCCAGCCCCCCCCCGGGGACGGTCACTGAAGCTTTCTTT
D gene: TRBD2; V gene: TRBV10-3; J gene: TRBJ2-3; CDR3 length: 17; clone size: .; CDR3 protein: CAISPHSGGVYTDTQYF; CDR3 DNA: TGTGCCATCAGCCCTCATAGCGGGGGCGTTTACACAGATACGCAGTATTTT
D gene: TRBD2; V gene: TRBV28; J gene: TRBJ2-1; CDR3 length: 15; clone size: .; CDR3 protein: CASSDSSGGAFEQFF; CDR3 DNA: TGTGCCAGCAGTGACTCTAGCGGGGGGGCCTTCGAGCAGTTCTTC
D gene: .; V gene: TRBV29-1; J gene: TRBJ2-3; CDR3 length: 13; clone size: once; CDR3 protein: CSVERGAGDTQYF; CDR3 DNA: TGCAGCGTTGAACGAGGGGCCGGAGATACGCAGTATTTT
D gene: .; V gene: TRBV5-4; J gene: TRBJ2-1; CDR3 length: 13; clone size: .; CDR3 protein: CASSLREFDEQFF; CDR3 DNA: TGTGCCAGCAGCTTGAGGGAGTTCGATGAGCAGTTCTTC
D gene: TRBD1; V gene: TRBV29-1; J gene: TRBJ2-7; CDR3 length: 14; clone size: .; CDR3 protein: CSASSGQVSGEQYF; CDR3 DNA: TGCAGCGCTTCCTCGGGACAGGTCTCTGGAGAGCAGTACTTC
D gene: .; V gene: TRBV11-2; J gene: TRBJ2-7; CDR3 length: 14; clone size: .; CDR3 protein: CASSATTGPYEQYF; CDR3 DNA: TGTGCCAGCAGCGCCACGACAGGCCCTTACGAGCAGTACTTC
D gene: .; V gene: TRBV29-1; J gene: TRBJ2-5; CDR3 length: 13; clone size: .; CDR3 protein: CSAARAFQETQYF; CDR3 DNA: TGCAGCGCTGCCCGGGCCTTCCAAGAGACCCAGTACTTC
D gene: TRBD1; V gene: TRBV28; J gene: TRBJ1-5; CDR3 length: 15; clone size: .; CDR3 protein: CASSSGNRGHQPQHF; CDR3 DNA: TGTGCCAGCAGTTCGGGGAACAGGGGGCATCAGCCCCAGCATTTT
D gene: .; V gene: TRBV27; J gene: TRBJ2-6; CDR3 length: 15; clone size: .; CDR3 protein: CASSSFNSGANVLTF; CDR3 DNA: TGTGCCAGCAGTTCCTTCAACTCTGGGGCCAACGTCCTGACTTTC
D gene: TRBD2; V gene: TRBV11-2; J gene: TRBJ2-3; CDR3 length: 17; clone size: .; CDR3 protein: CASSFPRTSGNTDTQYF; CDR3 DNA: TGTGCCAGCAGCTTCCCACGGACTAGCGGGAACACAGATACGCAGTATTTT
D gene: TRBD1; V gene: TRBV10-1; J gene: TRBJ2-2; CDR3 length: 20; clone size: .; CDR3 protein: CASSEERGRNGTGNTGELFF; CDR3 DNA: TGCGCCAGCAGTGAGGAACGAGGTAGAAACGGGACAGGGAACACCGGGGAGCTGTTTTTT
D gene: .; V gene: TRBV11-3; J gene: TRBJ2-3; CDR3 length: 16; clone size: .; CDR3 protein: CASSLGSGRITDTQYF; CDR3 DNA: TGTGCCAGCAGCTTAGGTTCCGGAAGGATCACAGATACGCAGTATTTT
D gene: TRBD2; V gene: TRBV5-1; J gene: TRBJ2-1; CDR3 length: 19; clone size: .; CDR3 protein: CASSTRTSGGVSSYNEQFF; CDR3 DNA: TGCGCCAGCAGCACCCGGACTAGCGGGGGGGTGAGCTCCTACAATGAGCAGTTCTTC
D gene: TRBD1; V gene: TRBV2; J gene: TRBJ2-7; CDR3 length: 15; clone size: .; CDR3 protein: CASSEQGQGADEQYF; CDR3 DNA: TGTGCCAGCAGTGAACAGGGGCAGGGGGCGGACGAGCAGTACTTC
D gene: .; V gene: TRBV5-1; J gene: TRBJ1-4; CDR3 length: 12; clone size: .; CDR3 protein: CASSAVGEKLFF; CDR3 DNA: TGCGCCAGCAGCGCCGTAGGTGAAAAACTGTTTTTT
D gene: .; V gene: TRBV5-1; J gene: TRBJ2-5; CDR3 length: 13; clone size: few; CDR3 protein: CASSPEGSQTQYF; CDR3 DNA: TGCGCCAGCAGCCCGGAGGGTTCTCAGACCCAGTACTTC
D gene: .; V gene: TRBV5-1; J gene: TRBJ2-1; CDR3 length: 17; clone size: .; CDR3 protein: CASSLSRQWIEGNEQFF; CDR3 DNA: TGCGCCAGCAGCTTGTCACGACAATGGATCGAAGGGAATGAGCAGTTCTTC
D gene: .; V gene: TRBV5-4; J gene: TRBJ2-3; CDR3 length: 12; clone size: .; CDR3 protein: CASSYSTDTQYF; CDR3 DNA: TGTGCCAGCAGTTATAGCACAGATACGCAGTATTTT
D gene: TRBD1; V gene: TRBV6-6; J gene: TRBJ1-5; CDR3 length: 15; clone size: .; CDR3 protein: CASSITGGSNQPQHF; CDR3 DNA: TGTGCCAGCAGCATAACAGGGGGTAGCAATCAGCCCCAGCATTTT
D gene: .; V gene: TRBV27; J gene: TRBJ2-7; CDR3 length: 17; clone size: .; CDR3 protein: CASSPPLGPRFSYEQYF; CDR3 DNA: TGTGCCAGCAGCCCTCCTTTAGGACCGCGCTTCTCCTACGAGCAGTACTTC
D gene: .; V gene: TRBV5-4; J gene: TRBJ2-7; CDR3 length: 15; clone size: .; CDR3 protein: CASSFIGNKVYEQYF; CDR3 DNA: TGTGCCAGCAGCTTTATCGGTAATAAGGTCTACGAGCAGTACTTC
D gene: .; V gene: TRBV6-5; J gene: TRBJ2-7; CDR3 length: 11; clone size: few; CDR3 protein: CASSYQGEQYF; CDR3 DNA: TGTGCCAGCAGTTACCAAGGCGAGCAGTACTTC
D gene: .; V gene: TRBV7-3; J gene: TRBJ2-2; CDR3 length: 14; clone size: .; CDR3 protein: CASSLTRATGELFF; CDR3 DNA: TGTGCCAGCAGCTTAACGAGGGCGACCGGGGAGCTGTTTTTT
D gene: .; V gene: TRBV11-2; J gene: TRBJ2-7; CDR3 length: 16; clone size: few; CDR3 protein: CASSLAATGGAYEQYF; CDR3 DNA: TGTGCCAGCAGCTTAGCCGCCACCGGAGGGGCCTACGAGCAGTACTTC
D gene: TRBD1; V gene: TRBV7-3; J gene: TRBJ2-2; CDR3 length: 16; clone size: .; CDR3 protein: CASSPLGTGGTGELFF; CDR3 DNA: TGTGCCAGCAGCCCCCTCGGGACAGGGGGCACCGGGGAGCTGTTTTTT
D gene: .; V gene: TRBV6-6; J gene: TRBJ2-1; CDR3 length: 14; clone size: .; CDR3 protein: CASSPTESYNEQFF; CDR3 DNA: TGTGCCAGCAGTCCTACAGAATCCTACAATGAGCAGTTCTTC
D gene: TRBD1; V gene: TRBV2; J gene: TRBJ2-7; CDR3 length: 13; clone size: .; CDR3 protein: CASNRDRPYEQYF; CDR3 DNA: TGTGCCAGCAACCGGGACAGGCCTTACGAGCAGTACTTC
D gene: .; V gene: TRBV19; J gene: TRBJ2-1; CDR3 length: 14; clone size: .; CDR3 protein: CASSPRGPYNEQFF; CDR3 DNA: TGTGCCAGTAGTCCCCGGGGCCCGTACAATGAGCAGTTCTTC